What follows are 20 T cell receptor beta chains derived from one specimen sequenced in a study of T-cell reconstitution after alpha-beta-depleted transplantation in children (dated by TCRdb to about 2016). Library creation used PCR. Sequenced using an Illumina HiSeq 2500. TCR libraries were prepared with molecular barcoding, using unique molecular identifiers to normalize TCRbeta repertoire quantification. Through fastp at Q25 and MiXCR, TCRdb rebuilt clones from the public reads, retaining in-frame beta chains. Rows with one shared CDR3 protein collapse into an entry with the most common genes and DNA. A total of 700,000 to 950,000 distinct CDR3 sequences appear in this sample, 15% to 20% of them only once. The top ten clones comprise 5% of the sample. What this sample's treatment or condition label stands for: allogeneic hematopoietic cell transplantation with graft depleted of TCRalphabeta T cells and CD19 B cells.

Specimen: PBMCs, mostly from graft donor cells, collected 360 days after TCRalphabeta/CD19-depleted stem cell transplant. Receptor source: a male patient younger than 18 who had a stem cell transplant for acute lymphoblastic leukemia, so the T cells may come from the graft donor.

This clonotype was seen a handful of times. This chain links TRBV20-1 with TRBJ2-7, with 10 bases lining up with TRBD2. CDR3 length: 13 residues. Germline V gene data show CDR1 as DFQATT and CDR2 as SNEGSKA (reference sequence). V was clipped by 6 bases and J by 7 bases; unmatched bases: 9. The CDR3 here is CSAGLAGAREQYF. DNA for the CDR3: TGCAGTGCGGGGCTAGCGGGAGCTAGGGAGCAGTACTTC.

The rearrangement links TRBV2 to TRBJ2-7; D is unresolved. Germline CDR1 SNHLY, CDR2 FYNNEI. Trimming took off 4 bases at V and 4 bases at J, with 5 bases between the two ends. The CDR3 is made up of 11 amino acids. The CDR3 loop is CASSGQYEQYF. CDR3 sequence (DNA): TGTGCCAGCAGTGGCCAGTACGAGCAGTACTTC.

This clonotype was counted a few times. The V and J genes are TRBV29-1 and TRBJ1-1, with TRBD1 as a possible D gene (5 bases). The CDR3 loop spans 16 amino acids. Germline CDR1 and CDR2: SQVTM and ANQGSEA. Trimming removed 4 bases at V and 2 bases at J, with 20 bases between. The CDR3 DNA reads as TGCAGCGTTGGTTCCGGGGGAACACTGATTAACACTGAAGCTTTCTTT. Protein: CSVGSGGTLINTEAFF.

This chain joins TRBV15 and TRBJ2-3, with D unresolved. This CDR3 region has 13 residues. The ends were cut back, 2 bases at V and 3 bases at J, with 6 bases in the middle. Germline CDR1 and CDR2: LNHNV and YYDKDF (reference sequence). The CDR3 DNA reads as TGTGCCACCAGCAGACCGACGACAGATACGCAGTATTTT. Translation: CATSRPTTDTQYF. The variable domain in full, with the rest retrieved from reference TRBV15 and TRBJ2-3, is DAMVIQNPRYQVTQFGKPVTLSCSQTLNHNVMYWYQQKSSQAPKLLFHYYDKDFNNEADTPDNFQSRRPNTSFCFLDIRSPGLGDTAMYLCATSRPTTDTQYFGPGTRLTVL.

The chain uses TRBV18 and TRBJ2-7; 11 nucleotides line up with TRBD2. The V gene end was trimmed by 2 bases and the J gene end by 3 bases; junction bases not matched to a gene: 6. Germline CDR1 reads KGHSH; CDR2 reads LQKENI. CDR3 length: 16 residues. CDR3 residues: CASSPTTSGTLYEQYF. The CDR3 DNA is TGTGCCAGCTCACCAACGACTAGCGGGACCCTCTACGAGCAGTACTTC.

This clonotype showed up just a few times. The chain couples TRBV7-9 to TRBJ1-1; D might be TRBD1 (6 bases). The CDR3 extends over 14 amino acids. V was cut by 4 bases and J by 3 bases, with 12 bases left in between. In germline, CDR1 is SEHNR, CDR2 FQNEAQ (reference sequence). This CDR3 is CASSSYREYTEAFF. For the CDR3, the DNA is TGTGCCAGCAGCTCATACAGGGAGTACACTGAAGCTTTCTTT.

The chain has TRBV4-3 and TRBJ2-5; the match to TRBD2 covers 7 bases. Germline-derived CDR1 and CDR2 are LGHNA and YSLEER. The CDR3 consists of 18 residues. V lost 3 bases, J lost 7 bases, and 20 bases stayed unmatched. This CDR3 reads CASSHLLNGAGARGTQYF. The CDR3 DNA reads as TGCGCCAGCAGCCACCTCCTAAACGGGGCGGGAGCCCGAGGGACCCAGTACTTC.

V gene TRBV2 combines with J gene TRBJ1-1, with a weak D call TRBD1 (5 bases). Per germline, CDR1 SNHLY and CDR2 FYNNEI. V was cut by 7 bases and J by 9 bases, with 18 bases left in between. CDR3 length: 13 amino acids. The CDR3 spells CASTGRGLLKAFF. The CDR3 region has the DNA TGTGCCAGCACCGGGCGGGGACTCCTAAAAGCTTTCTTT.

The rearrangement links TRBV24-1 to TRBJ2-3; 9 bases map to TRBD2. V gave up 7 bases and J gave up 6 bases; unmatched junction bases: 7. The CDR3 extends over 14 amino acids. The germline V gene has CDR1 KGHDR and CDR2 SFDVKD. CDR3 amino acids: CATSPGLARDTQYF. The DNA of the CDR3 is TGTGCCACCAGCCCTGGACTAGCGAGGGATACGCAGTATTTT.

This clonotype was counted a few times. The chain has TRBV12-3 or TRBV12-4 and TRBJ1-5; D remains unclear. This CDR3 has 13 amino acids. Trimming left V 5 bases short and J 2 bases short, with 7 bases between. The CDR3 is CASSRIGNQPQHF. In DNA, the CDR3 is TGTGCCAGCAGTAGAATAGGCAATCAGCCCCAGCATTTT.

This clonotype came up a few times. CDR3 DNA sequence: TGCAGCGTTGAAGATGAGGGTGGGGCGCTTGAGTTTGGCTACACCTTC. Translated, it gives CSVEDEGGALEFGYTF. The chain carries TRBV29-1 and TRBJ1-2, with D possibly matching TRBD1 (5 bases). CDR1 is SQVTM and CDR2 is ANQGSEA in the germline V gene. V dropped 0 bases and J dropped 7 bases, with 21 bases sitting between them. The CDR3 has 16 amino acids.

This clonotype turned up a few times. V gene TRBV6-5 combines with J gene TRBJ2-2; D gene uncertain. The CDR3 totals 15 residues. The germline V gene has CDR1 MNHEY and CDR2 SVGAGI. V gave up 2 bases and J gave up 6 bases, with 13 bases separating them. CDR3 protein: CASSYKRMAPGELFF. The CDR3 DNA reads as TGTGCCAGCAGTTACAAACGGATGGCCCCCGGGGAGCTGTTTTTT.

This clonotype has more than one count but fewer than ten. The gene calls are TRBV11-1 and TRBJ2-7; 7 bases line up with TRBD1. From germline, CDR1 is SGHAT and CDR2 FQDESV (reference sequence). CDR3 length equals 18 residues. Trimming took 5 bases from V and 8 from J; bases not matched to a gene: 24. The DNA of the CDR3 is TGTGCCAGCAGCCTACCATCCCAGGGGGTCGGGCTACGGGGCAAGCAGTACTTC. Encoded protein: CASSLPSQGVGLRGKQYF.

The chain links TRBV7-9 to TRBJ2-7; TRBD2 is a possible D gene (6 bases). The CDR3 has 16 residues. The V gene lost 5 bases and the J gene lost 3 bases, with 20 bases spanning the gap. Germline V gene data show CDR1 as SEHNR and CDR2 as FQNEAQ (reference sequence). CDR3: CASSPGGYSYYYEQYF. The CDR3 DNA reads TGTGCCAGCAGCCCTGGGGGGTACAGCTACTACTACGAGCAGTACTTC.

This clonotype was seen more than once but under ten times. This chain connects TRBV30 to TRBJ1-3, with D possibly TRBD1 on 5 matching bases. CDR1 and CDR2 from the germline V gene are GTSNPN and SVGIG (reference sequence). This CDR3 has 14 amino acids. The V end lost 0 bases, the J end lost 1 base, and 7 bases lay between the germline ends. CDR3 region: CAWSVGGSGNTIYF. The CDR3 region has the DNA TGTGCCTGGAGTGTGGGGGGATCTGGAAACACCATATATTTT. The variable domain in full, completed from reference TRBV30 and TRBJ1-3, reads SQTIHQWPATLVQPVGSPLSLECTVEGTSNPNLYWYRQAAGRGLQLLFYSVGIGQISSEVPQNLSASRPQDRQFILSSKKLLLSDSGFYLCAWSVGGSGNTIYFGEGSWLTVV.

This clonotype was picked up a small number of times. The chain links TRBV12-3 or TRBV12-4 to TRBJ1-2; 7 nucleotides line up with TRBD1. V trimming: 5 bases; J trimming: 4 bases; junction bases outside the gene matches: 7. The CDR3 runs to 14 residues. In DNA, the CDR3 is TGTGCCAGCAGTGAACAGGGGCTCTTCTATGGCTACACCTTC. Amino acid sequence: CASSEQGLFYGYTF.

The gene calls are TRBV13 and TRBJ2-1; 14 bases are shared with TRBD2. The junction had 4 bases not matched to a gene; V was cut back by 5 bases and J by 4 bases. The germline V gene has CDR1 PRHDT and CDR2 FYEKMQ (reference sequence). The CDR3 contains 16 residues. The CDR3 DNA is TGTGCCAGCAGCGAACGGACTAGCGGGAGGTACAATGAGCAGTTCTTC. This gives the protein CASSERTSGRYNEQFF.

The CDR3: CSAIERGASGTDTQYF. For the CDR3, the DNA is TGCAGTGCTATTGAACGAGGGGCGTCGGGCACAGATACGCAGTATTTT. V is TRBV20-1 and J is TRBJ2-3; D may be TRBD1 or TRBD2 (5 bases each). CDR3 length: 16 amino acids. The germline V gene encodes CDR1 DFQATT and CDR2 SNEGSKA (reference sequence). Trimming took off 4 bases at V and 1 base at J, with 18 bases between the two ends.

This clonotype was counted a few times. This rearrangement joins TRBV27 to TRBJ2-1, with D unclear. The germline V and J ends were trimmed by 3 bases and 8 bases, with 17 bases remaining between them. Germline V gene sequence: CDR1 MNHEY, CDR2 SMNVEV (reference sequence). The CDR3 runs to 15 residues. CDR3 sequence reads: CASSLLFSHSDEQFF. The CDR3 DNA sequence: TGTGCCAGCAGTTTGCTATTTTCACACAGCGATGAGCAGTTCTTC.

The V call is TRBV14, the J call TRBJ1-1; D is uncertain. The germline CDR1 and CDR2 sequences are SGHDN and FVKESK. The germline V and J ends were trimmed by 0 bases and 5 bases, with 7 bases remaining between them. This CDR3 is built from 13 residues. The CDR3 loop reads CASSQDAGTEAFF. Here the CDR3 DNA reads TGTGCCAGCAGCCAAGATGCCGGGACTGAAGCTTTCTTT.